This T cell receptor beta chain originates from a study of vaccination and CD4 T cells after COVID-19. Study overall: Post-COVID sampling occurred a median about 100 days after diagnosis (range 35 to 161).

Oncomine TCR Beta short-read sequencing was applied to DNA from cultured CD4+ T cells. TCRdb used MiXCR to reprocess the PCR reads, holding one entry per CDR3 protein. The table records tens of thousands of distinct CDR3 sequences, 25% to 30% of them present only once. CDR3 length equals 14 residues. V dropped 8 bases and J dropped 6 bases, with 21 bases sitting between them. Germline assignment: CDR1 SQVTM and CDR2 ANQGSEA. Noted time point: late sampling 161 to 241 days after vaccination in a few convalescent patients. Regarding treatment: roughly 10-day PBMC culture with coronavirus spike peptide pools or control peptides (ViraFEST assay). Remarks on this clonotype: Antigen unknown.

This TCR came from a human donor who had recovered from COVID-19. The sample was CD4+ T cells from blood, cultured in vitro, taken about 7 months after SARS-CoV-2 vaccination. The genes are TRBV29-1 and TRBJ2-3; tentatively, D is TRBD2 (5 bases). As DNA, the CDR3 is TGCAGCCCCTTCCCCAAACGGGAATGGGATACGCAGTATTTT. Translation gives CSPFPKREWDTQYF.